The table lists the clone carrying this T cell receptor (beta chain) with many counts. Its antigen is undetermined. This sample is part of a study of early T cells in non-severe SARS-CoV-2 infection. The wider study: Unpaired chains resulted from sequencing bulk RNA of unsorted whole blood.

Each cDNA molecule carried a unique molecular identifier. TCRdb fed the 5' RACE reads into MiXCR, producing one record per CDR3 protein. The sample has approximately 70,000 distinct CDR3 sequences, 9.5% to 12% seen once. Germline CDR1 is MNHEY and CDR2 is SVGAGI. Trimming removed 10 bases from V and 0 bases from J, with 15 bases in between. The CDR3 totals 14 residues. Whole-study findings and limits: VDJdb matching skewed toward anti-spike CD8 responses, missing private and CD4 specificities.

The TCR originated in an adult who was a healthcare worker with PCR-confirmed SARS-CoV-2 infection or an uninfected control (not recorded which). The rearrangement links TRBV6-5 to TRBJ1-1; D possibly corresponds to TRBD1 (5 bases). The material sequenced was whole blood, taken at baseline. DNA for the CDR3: TGTGCCACCGAATCACAGGCCCTGAACACTGAAGCTTTCTTT. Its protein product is CATESQALNTEAFF.